These 10 T cell receptor beta chains were all obtained from the same sample, sequenced in a study of T cells after yellow fever vaccination. TCRdb redid the calling of the 5' RACE reads with MiXCR, one entry per CDR3 protein. The table lists approximately 120,000 distinct CDR3 sequences, over 8% of them singletons. Sample: CD8+ T cells sorted from PBMCs, taken on the day of the yellow fever booster vaccination. The receptor set was obtained from a man aged 18 to 30 who received the YFV17D yellow fever vaccine.

This clonotype was observed at least ten times. V gene TRBV29-1 combines with J gene TRBJ2-2; 8 nucleotides align to TRBD1. This CDR3 contains 15 residues. V dropped 2 bases and J dropped 6; count of bases not matched to a gene: 8. Germline values: CDR1 SQVTM, CDR2 ANQGSEA. CDR3 in amino acids: CSVESPWTGPGELFF. The CDR3 nucleotides are TGCAGCGTTGAATCACCATGGACAGGGCCCGGGGAGCTGTTTTTT.

The chain links TRBV2 to TRBJ2-5, with a tentative D call TRBD2 (6 bases). Germline V CDR1 and CDR2: SNHLY, FYNNEI. Trimming removed 0 bases from V and 4 bases from J, with 18 bases in between. This CDR3 is 17 amino acids long. In nucleotides, the CDR3 is TGTGCCAGCAGTGAAGCGCCCCCGGGAGTAGCGCGAGAGACCCAGTACTTC. Its protein product is CASSEAPPGVARETQYF.

This clonotype occurred a few times. The chain couples TRBV5-1 to TRBJ1-5; possibly TRBD1 for D (6 bases). The CDR3 is 14 residues long. Germline V lookup: CDR1 SGHRS, CDR2 YFSETQ. Deletions cut 1 base from V and 6 bases from J, with 11 bases between. CDR3 sequence (DNA): TGCGCCAGCAGCTTGTTAGGGGGAAGTCAGCCCCAGCATTTT. Encoded protein: CASSLLGGSQPQHF.

This clonotype was seen many times. The chain links TRBV5-1 to TRBJ1-6; D is unresolved. Germline lookup yields CDR1 SGHRS and CDR2 YFSETQ. This CDR3 spans 13 amino acids. V lost 5 bases and J lost 7, with 10 bases in between. Here the CDR3 reads CASSPLLNSPLHF. The DNA for the CDR3 is TGCGCCAGCAGTCCCCTCCTAAATTCACCCCTCCACTTT.

The CDR3 sequence is CASSPSPGTLRYTF. The DNA of the CDR3 is TGTGCCAGCAGCCCATCCCCCGGGACGCTTCGATACACCTTC. The rearrangement uses TRBV9 and TRBJ1-2; the D gene is possibly TRBD1 (5 bases). The CDR3 has 14 amino acids. V lost 4 bases to trimming and J lost 11 bases, with 21 bases between them. In germline, CDR1 is SGDLS, CDR2 YYNGEE.

This clonotype has a handful of counts. The chain couples TRBV6-5 to TRBJ2-7; 7 nucleotides match TRBD1. The CDR3 extends over 18 amino acids. Trimming removed 2 bases from V and 3 bases from J; junction bases left unmatched: 16. Germline CDR1 and CDR2: MNHEY and SVGAGI. CDR3 sequence: CASSYHMPGQRAFYEQYF. The CDR3 coding sequence is TGTGCCAGCAGTTACCACATGCCGGGACAGAGAGCATTCTACGAGCAGTACTTC.

This rearrangement joins TRBV12-3 or TRBV12-4 to TRBJ2-5; D remains ambiguous. The CDR3 consists of 13 residues. The ends were cut back, 3 bases at V and 5 bases at J, with 10 bases in the middle. The CDR3, as DNA: TGTGCCAGCAGTTTTTCAGGCCGGGAGACCCAGTACTTC. Protein: CASSFSGRETQYF.

For this clonotype: A much bigger clone sits one base away, suggesting this may be a read error. V and J are TRBV5-5 and TRBJ2-7, with D perhaps matching TRBD2 (7 bases). The CDR3 spans 14 residues. The V end was cut by 8 bases, the J end by 2 bases, with 17 bases between. Germline V gene lookup returns CDR1 SGHKS and CDR2 YYEKEE (reference sequence). Here the CDR3 DNA reads TGTGCCAGGCACCCGGGGGGCTTCCCCTACGAGCAGTACTTC. Its translation is CARHPGGFPYEQYF.

V and J are TRBV15 and TRBJ1-5; D remains ambiguous. V was trimmed by 3 bases and J by 5 bases, leaving 11 bases between them. The V gene's germline CDR1 is LNHNV and CDR2 YYDKDF (reference sequence). The CDR3 runs to 14 residues. CDR3 bases: TGTGCCACCAGCAGGAGAGGTAATCATCAGCCCCAGCATTTT. Translated, it gives CATSRRGNHQPQHF. The complete variable domain, with remaining parts taken from reference TRBV15 and TRBJ1-5, reads DAMVIQNPRYQVTQFGKPVTLSCSQTLNHNVMYWYQQKSSQAPKLLFHYYDKDFNNEADTPDNFQSRRPNTSFCFLDIRSPGLGDTAMYLCATSRRGNHQPQHFGDGTRLSIL.

V usage is TRBV7-9 and J usage is TRBJ2-5, with 8 bases fitting TRBD1. The CDR3 runs to 14 residues. Looked up from germline, CDR1 is SEHNR and CDR2 is FQNEAQ (reference sequence). V was clipped by 4 bases and J by 5 bases; unmatched bases: 6. CDR3 in DNA: TGTGCCAGCAGCTGGACAGGGCCGAGGGAGACCCAGTACTTC. This codes for CASSWTGPRETQYF.